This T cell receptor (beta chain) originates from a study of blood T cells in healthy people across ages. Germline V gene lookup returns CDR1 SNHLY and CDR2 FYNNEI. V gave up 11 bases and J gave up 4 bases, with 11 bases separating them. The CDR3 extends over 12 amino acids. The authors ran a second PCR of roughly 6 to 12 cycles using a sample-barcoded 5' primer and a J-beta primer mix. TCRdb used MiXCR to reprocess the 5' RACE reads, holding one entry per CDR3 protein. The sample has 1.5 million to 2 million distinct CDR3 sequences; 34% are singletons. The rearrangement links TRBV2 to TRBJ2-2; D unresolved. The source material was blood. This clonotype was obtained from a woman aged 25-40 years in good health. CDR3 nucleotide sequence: TGTGCCCTACTGGAGAGCACCGGGGAGCTGTTTTTT. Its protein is CALLESTGELFF.